These 10 T cell receptor beta chains were sequenced from one sample in a study of blood T cell repertoires in COVID-19. Repertoires were generated with immunoSEQ multiplex PCR, while TCRdb's copy carries only in-frame clones and drops some. Of more than 200,000 clones listed, roughly four fifths are singletons. Sequencing used peripheral blood. The receptors come from a woman aged 80 or older with COVID-19, enrolled during active disease.

The V gene is TRBV19, the J gene TRBJ1-4; the match to TRBD1 covers 9 bases. V lost 1 base, J lost 3 bases, and 12 bases stayed unmatched. CDR1 and CDR2 from the germline V gene are LNHDA and SQIVND (reference sequence). This CDR3 has 19 residues. DNA of the CDR3: TGTGCCAGTAGTATAGGGGGAACAGGGGGCGCGACAGCTAATGAAAAACTGTTTTTT. The encoded protein is CASSIGGTGGATANEKLFF.

This clone appeared a single time. The rearrangement uses TRBV27 and TRBJ1-1; possibly TRBD1 for D (6 bases). Germline V gene sequence: CDR1 MNHEY, CDR2 SMNVEV (reference sequence). This CDR3 has 16 residues. V lost 5 bases and J 1 base, leaving 17 bases between the germline ends. The CDR3 sequence is CASSREQGMANTEAFF. Here the CDR3 DNA reads TGTGCCAGCAGTCGCGAACAGGGAATGGCGAACACTGAAGCTTTCTTT.

The chain couples TRBV19 to TRBJ2-5; possible D gene TRBD2, 5 bases. This CDR3 has 15 residues. Trimming took 7 bases from V and 5 from J, leaving 20 bases between them. Germline V CDR1 and CDR2: LNHDA, SQIVND (reference sequence). CDR3 DNA sequence: TGTGCCAGTACCAAGAGCGGTACCACGGGGGAGACCCAGTACTTC. This gives the protein CASTKSGTTGETQYF.

The chain uses TRBV12-3 or TRBV12-4 and TRBJ2-1; TRBD2 is a possible D gene (5 bases). This CDR3 region has 12 residues. V gave up 5 bases and J gave up 15 bases, with 17 bases separating them. The DNA of the CDR3 is TGTGCCAGCAGTCCGAACGGCCACGAGGGGTTCTTC. Protein: CASSPNGHEGFF.

This sequence joins TRBV19 and TRBJ1-2; 7 positions agree with TRBD1. The trim removed 7 bases at V and 2 bases at J, leaving 7 bases unmatched. The germline V gene encodes CDR1 LNHDA and CDR2 SQIVND (reference sequence). The CDR3 contains 14 residues. This CDR3 reads CASTQRQGNYGYTF. CDR3 DNA sequence: TGTGCCAGTACCCAACGACAGGGAAACTATGGCTACACCTTC.

This clone was counted a few times. This chain uses TRBV7-2 with TRBJ2-7; 7 nucleotides match TRBD1. V was clipped by 5 bases and J by 1 base; unmatched bases: 5. The CDR3 is 14 residues long. Per the germline V gene, CDR1 is SGHTA and CDR2 is FQGNSA. The CDR3 here is CASSPGGQSYEQYF. CDR3 in DNA: TGTGCCAGCAGCCCTGGGGGACAGTCCTACGAGCAGTACTTC.

The chain recombines TRBV2 with TRBJ1-2, with D unclear. The germline V and J ends were trimmed by 4 bases and 5 bases, with 11 bases remaining between them. The CDR3 totals 13 residues. Germline assignment: CDR1 SNHLY and CDR2 FYNNEI. CDR3 region: CASSAAGDYGYTF. For the CDR3, the DNA is TGTGCCAGCAGTGCGGCCGGAGATTATGGCTACACCTTC.

CDR3 sequence: CASRVQGDYGYTF. Written as DNA, the CDR3 is TGTGCCAGCAGAGTACAGGGGGACTATGGCTACACCTTC. The chain joins TRBV12-3 or TRBV12-4 to TRBJ1-2, with 8 bases lining up with TRBD1. This CDR3 is built from 13 residues. V trimming: 6 bases; J trimming: 3 bases; junction bases outside the gene matches: 3.

This clone was recorded only once. Germline and junction disagree at one end, which may indicate a read error. The J gene is TRBJ2-2, the V gene TRBV6-5; D is possibly TRBD2 (5 bases). Per germline, CDR1 MNHEY and CDR2 SVGAGI. This CDR3 region has 14 residues. This CDR3 reads CASSYFGNPGELFF. CDR3 DNA: TGTGCCAGCAGTTACTTCGGGAACCCCGGGGAGCTGTTTTTT.

This sequence joins TRBV19 and TRBJ1-3; D is ambiguous. The germline V gene encodes CDR1 LNHDA and CDR2 SQIVND (reference sequence). Between the trimmed V and J ends, which lost 4 bases and 0 bases, there was a span of 7 bases. The CDR3 extends over 14 amino acids. CDR3 sequence: CASSRTYSGNTIYF. The CDR3, as DNA: TGTGCCAGTAGTAGAACTTACTCTGGAAACACCATATATTTT.